These T cell receptor beta chains were read from a single sample in a study of blood T cells in healthy people across ages. TCRdb independently ran MiXCR on the 5' RACE reads; one entry per CDR3 protein. The data show 1,800,000 or so distinct CDR3 sequences, 30% to 40% seen once. The sequencing input was blood. These receptor sequences come from a human donor in good health. The CDR3 runs from the conserved cysteine through the conserved F or W. D genes are given only for firm matches. Only part of the rows carry a size: once, few, many, or a class if the clone is expanded.

TRBV5-1	TRBJ2-5	NA	NA	15	CASSPRGPTQETQYF	TGCGCCAGCAGCCCGAGAGGTCCTACCCAAGAGACCCAGTACTTC
TRBV6-6	TRBJ1-2	NA	TRBD1	14	CASSYSGGWYGYTF	TGTGCCAGCAGCTACTCAGGGGGCTGGTATGGCTACACCTTC
TRBV29-1	TRBJ1-2	few	TRBD1	13	CSVEEKGAGGYTF	TGCAGCGTTGAAGAGAAGGGGGCGGGGGGCTACACCTTC
TRBV10-3	TRBJ2-6	NA	NA	14	CAIGPFSGANVLTF	TGTGCCATTGGCCCGTTCTCTGGGGCCAACGTCCTGACTTTC
TRBV3-1	TRBJ2-7	few	TRBD1	16	CASSPNRGPSPYEQYF	TGTGCCAGCAGCCCGAACAGGGGCCCCTCGCCCTACGAGCAGTACTTC
TRBV29-1	TRBJ1-1	NA	NA	13	CSVVAGGYTEAFF	TGCAGCGTCGTCGCTGGAGGGTACACTGAAGCTTTCTTT
TRBV29-1	TRBJ2-6	few	NA	13	CSAQYPGANVLTF	TGCAGCGCTCAGTACCCTGGGGCCAACGTCCTGACTTTC
TRBV4-2	TRBJ2-3	NA	NA	15	CASSQDRQYTDTQYF	TGTGCCAGCAGCCAAGATCGCCAATACACAGATACGCAGTATTTT
TRBV12-3/TRBV12-4	TRBJ2-1	NA	NA	14	CTSRLRDFNNEQFF	TGTACCAGCAGGCTCCGGGACTTTAACAATGAGCAGTTCTTC
TRBV12-3/TRBV12-4	TRBJ1-3	few	NA	14	CASRLNQPGNTIYF	TGTGCCAGCAGACTAAATCAACCTGGAAACACCATATATTTT
TRBV20-1	TRBJ1-6	NA	TRBD1	14	CSARRDRNNSPLHF	TGCAGTGCTAGAAGGGACAGAAATAATTCACCCCTCCACTTT
TRBV7-9	TRBJ2-1	NA	NA	13	CASSLDAGVEQFF	TGTGCCAGCAGCTTAGATGCAGGGGTTGAGCAGTTCTTC
TRBV9	TRBJ2-5	NA	TRBD2	12	CAAAGGQETQYF	TGTGCCGCAGCGGGGGGGCAAGAGACCCAGTACTTC
TRBV4-1	TRBJ1-2	NA	NA	14	CASSQASPSYGYTF	TGCGCCAGCAGCCAAGCTTCGCCCTCCTATGGCTACACCTTC
TRBV7-2	TRBJ1-5	NA	TRBD1	17	CASSSQGGFRGNQPQHF	TGTGCCAGCAGCTCCCAGGGGGGGTTTCGTGGCAATCAGCCCCAGCATTTT
TRBV5-1	TRBJ2-1	NA	NA	15	CASSLVVMGNDEQFF	TGCGCCAGCAGCTTGGTAGTCATGGGAAACGATGAGCAGTTCTTC
TRBV9	TRBJ2-7	few	TRBD1	15	CASSVESGGGYEQYF	TGTGCCAGCAGCGTAGAGTCAGGGGGCGGGTACGAGCAGTACTTC
TRBV4-3	TRBJ2-5	NA	TRBD1	22	CASSQSYYSGTVYRGVQETQYF	TGCGCCAGCAGCCAATCATACTATTCCGGGACAGTCTACCGAGGGGTCCAAGAGACCCAGTACTTC
TRBV15	TRBJ1-1	NA	NA	17	CATSRDHREEEDTEAFF	TGTGCCACCAGCAGAGATCACAGGGAGGAGGAGGACACTGAAGCTTTCTTT
TRBV20-1	TRBJ2-4	NA	NA	13	CSAAGHDSNIQYF	TGCAGTGCCGCAGGGCATGACTCGAACATTCAGTACTTC
TRBV20-1	TRBJ2-3	few	NA	13	CSASAFGSDTQYF	TGCAGTGCTAGCGCTTTTGGCTCGGATACGCAGTATTTT
TRBV20-1	TRBJ2-7	NA	NA	14	CSARDRTGSDEQYF	TGCAGTGCTAGAGACCGGACTGGGAGCGACGAGCAGTACTTC
TRBV6-6	TRBJ2-1	few	NA	13	CASSYSTTYEQFF	TGTGCCAGCAGTTACTCGACGACGTATGAGCAGTTCTTC
TRBV28	TRBJ2-7	few	TRBD2	15	CASSLRSSGVGEQYF	TGTGCCAGCAGTTTAAGGTCTAGCGGGGTCGGCGAGCAGTACTTC
TRBV5-1	TRBJ2-5	NA	NA	14	CASRDRLYQETQYF	TGCGCCAGCAGGGACAGATTGTACCAAGAGACCCAGTACTTC
TRBV18	TRBJ1-2	NA	NA	13	CASSPRENYGYTF	TGTGCCAGCTCACCCAGGGAAAACTATGGCTACACCTTC
TRBV6-2/TRBV6-3	TRBJ1-2	NA	NA	13	CASSYAGTPSYTF	TGTGCCAGCAGTTACGCCGGGACACCTAGCTACACCTTC
TRBV27	TRBJ2-5	few	TRBD2	15	CASSLVASGQETQYF	TGTGCCAGCAGTTTAGTGGCTAGCGGGCAAGAGACCCAGTACTTC
TRBV29-1	TRBJ2-3	NA	NA	11	CSEQIGNTQYF	TGCAGCGAGCAGATAGGAAATACGCAGTATTTT
TRBV20-1	TRBJ1-4	few	NA	15	CSARDSRPFNEKLFF	TGCAGTGCTAGAGATTCCCGGCCCTTTAATGAAAAACTGTTTTTT
TRBV5-1	TRBJ2-1	NA	NA	14	CASSPIPSYNEQFF	TGCGCCAGCAGCCCCATTCCCAGTTACAATGAGCAGTTCTTC
TRBV9	TRBJ1-1	NA	NA	15	CASSPFGGLNTEAFF	TGTGCCAGCAGCCCTTTCGGGGGGCTGAACACTGAAGCTTTCTTT
TRBV4-1	TRBJ2-5	NA	TRBD2	15	CASSPPWVSGGAMYF	TGCGCCAGCAGCCCCCCTTGGGTTAGCGGGGGGGCCATGTACTTC
TRBV12-3/TRBV12-4	TRBJ1-2	NA	NA	12	CASGGEVQGYTF	TGTGCCAGCGGCGGAGAGGTCCAAGGCTACACCTTC
TRBV3-1	TRBJ2-7	once	NA	16	CASSQGEGVVSYEQYF	TGTGCCAGCAGCCAAGGTGAGGGAGTAGTCTCCTACGAGCAGTACTTC
TRBV13	TRBJ2-5	many	NA	13	CASSVRRGETQYF	TGTGCCAGCAGTGTTAGGAGGGGAGAGACCCAGTACTTC
TRBV7-9	TRBJ1-2	NA	NA	15	CASSLDWGGSYGYTF	TGTGCCAGCAGCTTAGATTGGGGCGGTTCCTATGGCTACACCTTC
TRBV6-5	TRBJ2-1	NA	NA	21	CASSYSHREVGVLGGYNEQFF	TGTGCCAGCAGTTACTCACATAGGGAGGTCGGGGTTCTCGGTGGGTACAATGAGCAGTTCTTC
TRBV4-3	TRBJ2-6	NA	TRBD1	19	CASSQDGIRQGYGANVLTF	TGCGCCAGCAGCCAAGATGGAATCCGACAGGGATATGGGGCCAACGTCCTGACTTTC
TRBV4-3	TRBJ1-2	NA	TRBD1	19	CASSFQQAQTGGLDYGYTF	TGCGCCAGCAGCTTCCAACAGGCCCAGACAGGGGGCCTCGACTATGGCTACACCTTC
TRBV6-6	TRBJ1-2	once	NA	12	CANRPTGIGYTF	TGTGCCAACAGACCCACAGGGATAGGCTACACCTTC
TRBV28	TRBJ2-7	NA	NA	14	CASSGHPTGYEQYF	TGTGCCAGCAGTGGACACCCAACGGGCTACGAGCAGTACTTC
TRBV10-3	TRBJ2-3	NA	NA	17	CAISESGRGHVTDTQYF	TGTGCCATCAGTGAGTCCGGGCGGGGGCACGTCACAGATACGCAGTATTTT
TRBV7-2	TRBJ1-2	NA	TRBD1	17	CASSSIRDRTDAYGYTF	TGTGCCAGCAGCTCCATCCGGGACAGAACCGATGCCTATGGCTACACCTTC
TRBV7-2	TRBJ2-3	NA	TRBD2	18	CACSSPWGLAGSTDTQYF	TGTGCCTGCAGCTCGCCCTGGGGACTAGCGGGTTCCACAGATACGCAGTATTTT
TRBV27	TRBJ2-7	NA	NA	14	CASRVVGGSYEQYF	TGTGCCAGCAGAGTAGTCGGGGGCTCCTACGAGCAGTACTTC
TRBV7-2	TRBJ2-3	many	NA	14	CASSLGFSTDTQYF	TGTGCCAGCAGCTTGGGTTTCAGCACAGATACGCAGTATTTT
TRBV29-1	TRBJ2-1	few	NA	13	CSVVLRQYNEQFF	TGCAGCGTAGTGCTTCGCCAGTACAATGAGCAGTTCTTC
TRBV21-1	TRBJ2-7	NA	NA	14	CASSKVNRNYEQYF	TGTGCCAGCAGCAAAGTCAACAGAAACTACGAGCAGTACTTC
TRBV4-1	TRBJ1-4	NA	TRBD1	16	CASSPVRRGQGEKLFF	TGCGCCAGCAGCCCCGTTCGGCGGGGACAGGGGGAAAAACTGTTTTTT
TRBV7-3	TRBJ2-1	NA	TRBD2	15	CASSYQRGGLGEQFF	TGTGCCAGCAGCTACCAGCGGGGGGGCTTGGGGGAGCAGTTCTTC
TRBV20-1	TRBJ2-1	NA	TRBD2	15	CSARSLAGGGNEQFF	TGCAGTGCTAGGAGTCTAGCGGGGGGTGGGAATGAGCAGTTCTTC